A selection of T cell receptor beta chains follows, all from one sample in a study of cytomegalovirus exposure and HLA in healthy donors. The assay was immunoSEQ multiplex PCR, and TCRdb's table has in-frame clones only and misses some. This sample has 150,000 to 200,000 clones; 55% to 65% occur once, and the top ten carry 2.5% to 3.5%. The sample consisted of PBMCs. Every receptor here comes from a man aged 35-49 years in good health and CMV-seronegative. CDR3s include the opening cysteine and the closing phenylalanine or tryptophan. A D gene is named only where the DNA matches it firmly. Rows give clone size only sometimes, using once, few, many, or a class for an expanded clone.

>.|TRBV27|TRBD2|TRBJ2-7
CASRLAGVSFNYEQYF
TGTGCCAGCAGACTAGCGGGAGTCTCTTTCAACTACGAGCAGTACTTC
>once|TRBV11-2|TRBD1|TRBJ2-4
CASSLAGGAKNIQYF
TGTGCCAGCAGCTTAGCAGGGGGAGCCAAAAACATTCAGTACTTC
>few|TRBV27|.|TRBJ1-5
CASSLRASNQPQHF
TGTGCCAGCAGTTTAAGAGCTAGCAATCAGCCCCAGCATTTT
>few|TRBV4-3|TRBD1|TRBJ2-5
CASSQEDRGQETQYF
TGCGCCAGCAGCCAGGAGGACAGGGGGCAAGAGACCCAGTACTTC
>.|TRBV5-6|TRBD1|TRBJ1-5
CASSLVQGSAQHF
TGTGCCAGCAGCTTAGTACAGGGGTCAGCCCAGCATTTT
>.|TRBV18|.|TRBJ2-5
CASSPYGREETQYF
TGTGCCAGCTCACCTTACGGGAGAGAAGAGACCCAGTACTTC
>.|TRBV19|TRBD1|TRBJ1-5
CASSPGQVERENQPQHF
TGTGCCAGTAGTCCAGGACAGGTGGAGAGAGAAAATCAGCCCCAGCATTTT
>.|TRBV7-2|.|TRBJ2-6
CASSPGSYTVLTF
TGTGCCAGCAGCCCCGGTTCATATACCGTCCTGACTTTC
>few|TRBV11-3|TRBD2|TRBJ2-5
CASSGGTSGREETQYF
TGTGCCAGCAGCGGCGGGACTAGCGGGAGGGAGGAGACCCAGTACTTC
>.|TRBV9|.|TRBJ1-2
CASSVEARVSGGYTF
TGTGCCAGCAGCGTAGAAGCCAGGGTTTCGGGTGGCTACACCTTC
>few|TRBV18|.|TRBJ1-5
CASSPVGREPQHF
TGTGCCAGCTCACCAGTGGGCAGGGAGCCCCAGCATTTT
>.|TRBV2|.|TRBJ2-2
CASSDAAGTGELFF
TGTGCCAGCAGTGACGCCGCAGGGACCGGGGAGCTGTTTTTT
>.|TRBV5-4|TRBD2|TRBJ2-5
CASSPGVAGGPKTQYF
TGTGCCAGCAGCCCAGGGGTAGCGGGAGGCCCGAAGACCCAGTACTTC
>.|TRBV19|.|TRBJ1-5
CASSYRRDQPQHF
TGTGCCAGTAGTTATCGTCGAGATCAGCCCCAGCATTTT
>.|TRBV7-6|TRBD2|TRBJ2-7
CASSQAGGGDEQYF
TGTGCCAGCAGCCAAGCGGGGGGCGGCGACGAGCAGTACTTC
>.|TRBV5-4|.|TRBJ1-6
CASSPTREAVSYSPLHF
TGTGCCAGCAGCCCTACAAGAGAGGCCGTTTCGTATTCACCCCTCCACTTT
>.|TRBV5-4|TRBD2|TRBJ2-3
CASSLGLAATDTQYF
TGTGCCAGCAGCTTGGGACTAGCGGCAACAGATACGCAGTATTTT
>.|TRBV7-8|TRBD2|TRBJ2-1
CASSLPGLAGDEQFF
TGTGCCAGCAGCTTACCGGGACTAGCGGGAGATGAGCAGTTCTTC
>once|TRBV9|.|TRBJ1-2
CASSVGWEGGYGYTF
TGTGCCAGCAGCGTAGGGTGGGAGGGGGGATATGGCTACACCTTC
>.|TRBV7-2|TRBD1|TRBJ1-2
CASSRGQSGFGGYTF
TGTGCCAGCAGCAGGGGACAGTCTGGATTTGGGGGCTACACCTTC
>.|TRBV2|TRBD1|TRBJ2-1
CASTRQGGSYNEQFF
TGTGCCAGCACCCGACAGGGGGGCTCCTACAATGAGCAGTTCTTC
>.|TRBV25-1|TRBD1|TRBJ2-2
CASSRQGDTGELFF
TGTGCCAGCAGTCGTCAGGGGGACACCGGGGAGCTGTTTTTT
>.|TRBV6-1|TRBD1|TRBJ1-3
CASSGTGVISGNTIYF
TGTGCCAGCAGTGGGACAGGCGTGATCTCTGGAAACACCATATATTTT
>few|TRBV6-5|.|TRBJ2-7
CASSTGEHSYEQYF
TGTGCCAGCAGTACGGGAGAGCATAGCTACGAGCAGTACTTC
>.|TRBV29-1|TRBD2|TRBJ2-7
CSVATSGRIEQYF
TGCAGCGTTGCGACTAGCGGGAGGATCGAGCAGTACTTC
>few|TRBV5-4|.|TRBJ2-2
CASSPTQATGELFF
TGTGCCAGCAGCCCCACCCAGGCCACCGGGGAGCTGTTTTTT
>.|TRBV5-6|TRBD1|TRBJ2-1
CASSFDRGPYNEQFF
TGTGCCAGCAGTTTTGACAGGGGGCCTTACAATGAGCAGTTCTTC
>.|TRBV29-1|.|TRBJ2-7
CSVEKGAGSYEQYF
TGCAGCGTTGAAAAAGGGGCCGGCTCCTACGAGCAGTACTTC
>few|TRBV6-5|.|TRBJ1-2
CASRANRAGGGYTF
TGTGCCAGCAGAGCCAACAGGGCAGGAGGAGGCTACACCTTC
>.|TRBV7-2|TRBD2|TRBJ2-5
CASSWASGGETQYF
TGTGCCAGCAGCTGGGCTAGCGGGGGGGAGACCCAGTACTTC
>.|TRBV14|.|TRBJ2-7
CASSQDRVEQYF
TGTGCCAGCAGCCAAGATCGGGTCGAGCAGTACTTC
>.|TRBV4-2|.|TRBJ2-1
CASRVGASLTDEQFF
TGTGCCAGCAGAGTGGGGGCCAGCTTGACGGACGAGCAGTTCTTC
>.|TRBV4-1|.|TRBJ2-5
CASSQDTVPCQETQYF
TGCGCCAGCAGCCAAGATACGGTCCCGTGCCAAGAGACCCAGTACTTC
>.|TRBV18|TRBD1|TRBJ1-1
CASSQQGGEAFF
TGTGCCAGCTCACAGCAAGGGGGCGAGGCTTTCTTT
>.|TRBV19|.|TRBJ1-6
CASNVYKSGGSPLHF
TGTGCCAGTAACGTTTACAAGTCCGGGGGATCACCCCTCCACTTT
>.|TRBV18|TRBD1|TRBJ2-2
CASSPPGQGRTGELFF
TGTGCCAGCTCACCACCGGGACAGGGTAGGACCGGGGAGCTGTTTTTT
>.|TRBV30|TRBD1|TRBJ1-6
CAWGATGYLHSPLHF
TGTGCCTGGGGTGCGACAGGGTATTTGCATTCACCCCTCCACTTT
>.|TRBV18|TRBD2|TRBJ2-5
CASSPRTSGSEETQYF
TGTGCCAGCTCACCCAGGACTAGCGGGTCTGAAGAGACCCAGTACTTC
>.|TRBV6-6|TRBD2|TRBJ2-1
CASKPGLAGDEQFF
TGTGCCAGCAAACCGGGACTAGCGGGAGATGAGCAGTTCTTC
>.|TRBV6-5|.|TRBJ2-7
CASSYSKNRENEQYF
TGTGCCAGCAGTTACTCGAAGAACAGGGAGAACGAGCAGTACTTC
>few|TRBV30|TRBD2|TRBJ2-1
CAWNSGSVGEQFF
TGTGCCTGGAATAGCGGGAGCGTGGGTGAGCAGTTCTTC
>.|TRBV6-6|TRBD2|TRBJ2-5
CASSYGREMTQYF
TGTGCCAGCAGTTACGGGAGGGAGATGACCCAGTACTTC
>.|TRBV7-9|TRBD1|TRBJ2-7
CASGKTGGYEQYF
TGTGCCAGCGGAAAGACAGGGGGCTACGAGCAGTACTTC
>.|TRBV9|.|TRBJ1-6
CASSVAPGSSYNSPLHF
TGTGCCAGCAGCGTAGCTCCGGGGAGCTCCTATAATTCACCCCTCCACTTT
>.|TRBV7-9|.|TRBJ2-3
CASSLRGPNTDTQYF
TGTGCCAGCAGCTTGCGGGGTCCAAACACAGATACGCAGTATTTT
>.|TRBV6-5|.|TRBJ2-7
CASTGVTYEQYF
TGTGCCAGCACCGGGGTCACCTACGAGCAGTACTTC